These 26 T cell receptor beta chains were all obtained from the same sample, sequenced in a study of cytomegalovirus exposure and HLA in healthy donors. PCR involved 60 Vbeta and 13 Jbeta primers. Clones were sequenced by immunoSEQ multiplex PCR, and TCRdb holds only the in-frame ones, with some missing. The table records some 130,000 clones, approximately 85% of them present only once. The source material was PBMCs. Receptors were obtained from a boy aged 5-17 years in good health and CMV-seronegative.

The chain employs TRBV6-1 and TRBJ1-1, with a weak D call TRBD1 (5 bases). Germline CDR1 and CDR2: MNHNS and SASEGT. The V gene lost 6 bases and the J gene lost 1 base, with 9 bases spanning the gap. The CDR3 loop spans 13 amino acids. In nucleotides, the CDR3 is TGTGCCAGCAGGGACACAGGGAACACTGAAGCTTTCTTT. The encoded protein is CASRDTGNTEAFF.

The chain combines TRBV6-5 with TRBJ1-2; 7 nucleotides agree with TRBD1. J gave up 7 bases and V 6 bases, and 11 bases lay outside the gene matches. Germline CDR1 MNHEY, CDR2 SVGAGI. CDR3 length: 14 amino acids. The CDR3 here is CASSRPGTERGYTF. The CDR3 coding sequence is TGTGCCAGCAGCCGACCCGGGACAGAACGTGGCTACACCTTC.

The J gene is TRBJ2-5, the V gene TRBV7-8; maybe TRBD2 (5 bases). The CDR3 extends over 16 amino acids. V lost 4 bases to trimming and J lost 1 base, with 16 bases between them. Germline CDR1 reads SGHVS; CDR2 reads FQNEAQ. The CDR3 DNA reads TGTGCCAGCAGCTCTCATCCCCGGGCGGGCCAAGAGACCCAGTACTTC. This sequence encodes CASSSHPRAGQETQYF. Full variable domain (remainder filled in from reference TRBV7-8 and TRBJ2-5): GAGVSQSPRYKVAKRGQDVALRCDPISGHVSLFWYQQALGQGPEFLTYFQNEAQLDKSGLPSDRFFAERPEGSVSTLKIQRTQQEDSAVYLCASSSHPRAGQETQYFGPGTRLLVL.

The chain couples TRBV7-2 to TRBJ1-1; no firm D call. In germline, CDR1 is SGHTA, CDR2 FQGNSA. This CDR3 has 15 amino acids. Trimming cost V 0 bases and J 4 bases, with 12 bases left between them. In nucleotides, the CDR3 is TGTGCCAGCAGCTTAGCTCCCTACGCGGGCACTGAAGCTTTCTTT. Its protein product is CASSLAPYAGTEAFF.

The chain joins TRBV30 to TRBJ1-3; D gene uncertain. The germline V gene encodes CDR1 GTSNPN and CDR2 SVGIG (reference sequence). CDR3 size: 15 residues. Trimming took 0 bases from V and 2 from J, leaving 11 bases between them. CDR3 protein: CAWSVEFGAGNTIYF. The CDR3 DNA is TGTGCCTGGAGTGTGGAATTCGGGGCTGGAAACACCATATATTTT.

The chain recombines TRBV7-2 with TRBJ2-7; 11 bases align to TRBD2. V shed 6 bases, J shed 3 bases, and the junction held 7 bases outside the gene matches. There are 15 residues in the CDR3. Per the germline V gene, CDR1 is SGHTA and CDR2 is FQGNSA. The CDR3 coding sequence is TGTGCCAGCAGGTTAACTAGCGGGGGTTTCTACGAGCAGTACTTC. Translated, it gives CASRLTSGGFYEQYF.

V and J are TRBV5-1 and TRBJ2-5; 10 positions match TRBD1. This CDR3 is built from 15 residues. With V trimmed by 5 bases and J by 5 bases, 9 bases remained unmatched. Germline CDR1 is SGHRS and CDR2 is YFSETQ. The CDR3 here is CASRGRDRGSETQYF. Written as DNA, the CDR3 is TGCGCCAGCAGAGGCCGGGACAGGGGATCCGAGACCCAGTACTTC.

The chain links TRBV18 to TRBJ1-4, with 7 bases fitting TRBD1. Germline trimming cut 3 bases from V and 5 bases from J; bases unmatched to any gene: 12. Germline lookup yields CDR1 KGHSH and CDR2 LQKENI. The CDR3 runs 17 residues. This CDR3 is CASSPVRTGRENEKLFF. Written as DNA, the CDR3 is TGTGCCAGCTCACCGGTTCGGACAGGCCGGGAAAATGAAAAACTGTTTTTT.

The chain combines TRBV5-6 with TRBJ2-1; 9 bases fit TRBD2. The CDR3 totals 16 residues. Looked up from germline, CDR1 is SGHDT and CDR2 is YYEEEE. The ends lost 4 bases at V and 3 bases at J; junction bases unmatched: 8. CDR3 sequence: CASSGASGINYNEQFF. CDR3 DNA sequence: TGTGCCAGCAGCGGAGCTAGCGGGATTAACTACAATGAGCAGTTCTTC.

A few counts support this clone. The chain employs TRBV5-5 and TRBJ1-1; 8 bases align to TRBD1. V shed 0 bases, J shed 11 bases, and the junction held 9 bases outside the gene matches. Germline-derived CDR1 and CDR2 are SGHKS and YYEKEE (reference sequence). CDR3 size: 14 residues. The CDR3 region is CASSLEGTGVDAFF. CDR3 sequence (DNA): TGTGCCAGCAGCTTGGAGGGGACAGGTGTGGATGCTTTCTTT.

V is TRBV14 and J is TRBJ1-2; D possibly corresponds to TRBD1 (5 bases). Trimming left V 3 bases short and J 5 bases short, with 10 bases between. Per germline, CDR1 SGHDN and CDR2 FVKESK. This CDR3 spans 13 amino acids. The CDR3 DNA is TGTGCCAGCAGCCAGACAGCTGTATATGGCTACACCTTC. Translated, it gives CASSQTAVYGYTF.

This sequence joins TRBV27 and TRBJ2-2; the match to TRBD1 covers 9 bases. Trimming at V came to 2 bases and at J to 6 bases, leaving 4 bases not matched to a gene. The V gene's germline CDR1 is MNHEY and CDR2 SMNVEV (reference sequence). This CDR3 is 15 amino acids long. The CDR3 reads CASSLGTGFPGELFF. CDR3 nucleotides: TGTGCCAGCAGTTTAGGGACAGGGTTTCCCGGGGAGCTGTTTTTT.

The CDR3 sequence is CASSQDYGYGIEQFF. In nucleotides, the CDR3 is TGCGCCAGCAGCCAAGATTATGGCTACGGGATTGAGCAGTTCTTC. V usage is TRBV4-3 and J usage is TRBJ2-1; a possible D gene is TRBD2 (5 bases). The CDR3 is 15 amino acids. The ends were cut back, 0 bases at V and 9 bases at J, with 15 bases in the middle. Germline values: CDR1 LGHNA, CDR2 YSLEER.

The chain links TRBV19 to TRBJ2-3, with TRBD1 matching 10 bases. The trim removed 4 bases at V and 4 bases at J, leaving 5 bases unmatched. From germline, CDR1 is LNHDA and CDR2 SQIVND (reference sequence). CDR3 length equals 15 residues. Written as DNA, the CDR3 is TGTGCCAGTAGTACGAGGACAGGGGGGGCAGATACGCAGTATTTT. Translation: CASSTRTGGADTQYF.

V is TRBV6-1 and J is TRBJ2-1, with 7 bases fitting TRBD1. Germline assignment: CDR1 MNHNS and CDR2 SASEGT. The J segment lost 3 bases and the V segment lost 2 bases, leaving 4 bases of the junction unmatched. The CDR3 sequence is 15 residues long. The CDR3 spells CASSERSGGYNEQFF. The CDR3 region has the DNA TGTGCCAGCAGTGAAAGGTCAGGGGGCTACAATGAGCAGTTCTTC.

The chain joins TRBV5-4 to TRBJ2-7; 12 positions agree with TRBD2. Germline V gene lookup returns CDR1 SGHNT and CDR2 YYREEE (reference sequence). The junction had 6 bases not matched to a gene; V was cut back by 3 bases and J by 5 bases. The CDR3 covers 15 residues. CDR3 amino acids: CASSSRLAGVDEQYF. CDR3 coding DNA: TGTGCCAGCAGCTCCCGACTAGCGGGAGTCGACGAGCAGTACTTC.

J is TRBJ1-1 and V is TRBV29-1; 7 positions agree with TRBD1. From germline, CDR1 is SQVTM and CDR2 ANQGSEA. Trimming at V came to 2 bases and at J to 7 bases, leaving 10 bases not matched to a gene. The CDR3 has 14 amino acids. In nucleotides, the CDR3 is TGCAGCGTTGAAAAATCGGGGACAGCCGTTGAAGCTTTCTTT. The encoded protein is CSVEKSGTAVEAFF.

This clone was seen only once. This chain joins TRBV5-4 and TRBJ1-3; a weak D match, TRBD1 (5 bases). Per the germline V gene, CDR1 is SGHNT and CDR2 is YYREEE (reference sequence). The V gene lost 2 bases and the J gene lost 3 bases, with 6 bases spanning the gap. The CDR3 runs to 13 residues. CDR3 in amino acids: CASSFGGGNTIYF. Here the CDR3 DNA reads TGTGCCAGCAGCTTCGGGGGTGGAAACACCATATATTTT.

This clone occurred a few times. This chain joins TRBV30 and TRBJ2-7; TRBD1 might be the D (6 bases). The CDR3 is 15 residues long. Germline V gene data show CDR1 as GTSNPN and CDR2 as SVGIG (reference sequence). The ends were cut back, 3 bases at V and 0 bases at J, with 15 bases in the middle. The CDR3 here is CAWRHETGTSYEQYF. DNA for the CDR3: TGTGCCTGGAGACACGAGACAGGAACCTCCTACGAGCAGTACTTC.

The count of this clone is one. The rearrangement links TRBV5-1 to TRBJ2-1; 10 bases line up with TRBD1. The CDR3 runs 14 residues. Germline V gene lookup returns CDR1 SGHRS and CDR2 YFSETQ. V gave up 0 bases and J gave up 15 bases; unmatched junction bases: 9. CDR3 residues: CASSLGDRGANAFF. CDR3 bases: TGCGCCAGCAGCTTGGGGGACAGGGGCGCCAATGCGTTCTTC.

The count of this clone is one. The chain combines TRBV7-9 with TRBJ1-3, with a possible D match to TRBD1 (5 bases). The CDR3 spans 15 residues. The germline CDR1 and CDR2 sequences are SEHNR and FQNEAQ (reference sequence). Trimming took off 5 bases at V and 4 bases at J, with 15 bases between the two ends. The chain's CDR3 is CASSREGQGGNTIYF. CDR3 nucleotides: TGTGCCAGCAGCCGCGAAGGGCAGGGAGGAAACACCATATATTTT. The full variable domain, rest sourced from reference TRBV7-9 and TRBJ1-3, is DTGVSQNPRHKITKRGQNVTFRCDPISEHNRLYWYRQTLGQGPEFLTYFQNEAQLEKSRLLSDRFSAERPKGSFSTLEIQRTEQGDSAMYLCASSREGQGGNTIYFGEGSWLTVV.

This clone was detected a few times. V gene TRBV6-5 combines with J gene TRBJ1-2; D remains ambiguous. CDR1 MNHEY and CDR2 SVGAGI come from the germline V gene. The CDR3 has 13 amino acids. The germline V and J ends were trimmed by 5 bases and 4 bases, with 11 bases remaining between them. In DNA form, the CDR3 reads TGTGCCAGCAGTAAGACAAGAGCCTATGGCTACACCTTC. Translated, it gives CASSKTRAYGYTF.

This clone was detected a few times. The chain has TRBV30 and TRBJ2-7; TRBD2 matches at 8 bases. Looked up from germline, CDR1 is GTSNPN and CDR2 is SVGIG (reference sequence). V trimming: 6 bases; J trimming: 8 bases; junction bases outside the gene matches: 9. This CDR3 has 12 amino acids. The chain's CDR3 is CACREREFQQYF. CDR3 DNA: TGTGCCTGCCGCGAGCGGGAGTTCCAGCAGTACTTC. Supplemented by reference TRBV30 and TRBJ2-7, the full variable domain reads SQTIHQWPATLVQPVGSPLSLECTVEGTSNPNLYWYRQAAGRGLQLLFYSVGIGQISSEVPQNLSASRPQDRQFILSSKKLLLSDSGFYLCACREREFQQYFGPGTRLTVT.

The V and J genes are TRBV4-1 and TRBJ1-1; D is uncertain. The CDR3 extends over 12 amino acids. Trimming removed 1 base at V and 6 bases at J, with 6 bases between. Germline CDR1 and CDR2: MGHRA and YSYEKL. The CDR3 reads CASSQGTPEAFF. In DNA, the CDR3 is TGCGCCAGCAGCCAAGGGACTCCTGAAGCTTTCTTT.

J is TRBJ2-3 and V is TRBV6-1, with TRBD1 matching over 9 bases. V gave up 5 bases and J gave up 3 bases; unmatched junction bases: 6. Germline assignment: CDR1 MNHNS and CDR2 SASEGT. The CDR3 contains 15 residues. CDR3 in DNA: TGTGCCAGCAGTTCTGGGACAGGGAGGACAGATACGCAGTATTTT. It yields the protein CASSSGTGRTDTQYF.

In DNA form, the CDR3 reads TGTGCCAGCAGCGCGACTAGCGATTCCTACGAGCAGTACTTC. This encodes CASSATSDSYEQYF. The V gene is TRBV9, the J gene TRBJ2-7, with TRBD2 matching 8 bases. The CDR3 spans 14 residues. The germline V gene encodes CDR1 SGDLS and CDR2 YYNGEE. J lost 1 base, V lost 3 bases, and 3 bases had no gene match.